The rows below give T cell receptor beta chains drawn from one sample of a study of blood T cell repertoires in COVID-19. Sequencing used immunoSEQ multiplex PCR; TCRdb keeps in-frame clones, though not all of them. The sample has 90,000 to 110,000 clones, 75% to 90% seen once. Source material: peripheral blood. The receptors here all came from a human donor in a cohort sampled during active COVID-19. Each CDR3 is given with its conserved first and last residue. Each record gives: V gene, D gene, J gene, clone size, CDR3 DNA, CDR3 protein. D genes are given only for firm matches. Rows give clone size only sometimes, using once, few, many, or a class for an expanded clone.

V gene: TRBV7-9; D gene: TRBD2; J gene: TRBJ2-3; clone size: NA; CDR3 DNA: TGTGCCAGCAGCTTACTAGCGGGGGCGGAGGGGACGCAGTATTTT; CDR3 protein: CASSLLAGAEGTQYF
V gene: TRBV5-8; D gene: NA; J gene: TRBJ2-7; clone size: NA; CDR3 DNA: TGTGCCAGCAGCTTGTACGGGACCTACGAGCAGTACTTC; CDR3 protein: CASSLYGTYEQYF
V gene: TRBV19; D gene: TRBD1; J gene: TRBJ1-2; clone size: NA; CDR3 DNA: TGTGCCAGTAGTCTTGGGACAGGGTGGGGCTACACCTTC; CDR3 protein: CASSLGTGWGYTF
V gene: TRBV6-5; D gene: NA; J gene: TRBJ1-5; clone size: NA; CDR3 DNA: TGTGCCAGCAGACAGGGCAATCAGCCCCAGCATTTT; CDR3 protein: CASRQGNQPQHF
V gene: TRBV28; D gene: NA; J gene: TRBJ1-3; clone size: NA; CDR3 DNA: TGTGCCAGCGTAGGGGTAAACACCATATATTTT; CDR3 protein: CASVGVNTIYF
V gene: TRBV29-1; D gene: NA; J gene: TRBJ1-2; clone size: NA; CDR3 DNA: TGCAGCGCCCCGGGAGTCCTCTATGGCTACACCTTC; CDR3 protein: CSAPGVLYGYTF
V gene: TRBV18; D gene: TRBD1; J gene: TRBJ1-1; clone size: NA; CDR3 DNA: TGTGCCAGCTCACCTCTCTACAGGGGGCTCGGGGGCACTGAAGCTTTCTTT; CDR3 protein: CASSPLYRGLGGTEAFF
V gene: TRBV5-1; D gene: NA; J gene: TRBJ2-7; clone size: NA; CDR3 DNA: TGCGCCAGCAGCTTGGGGCCCCCCCCACCAGGCTACGAGCAGTACTTC; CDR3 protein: CASSLGPPPPGYEQYF
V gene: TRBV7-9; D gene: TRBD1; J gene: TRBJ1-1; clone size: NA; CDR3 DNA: TGTGCCAGCAGCTTCAGGGGGCCGGACACTGAAGCTTTCTTT; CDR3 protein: CASSFRGPDTEAFF
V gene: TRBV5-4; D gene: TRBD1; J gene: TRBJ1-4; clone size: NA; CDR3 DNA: TGTGCCAGCAGCTGGGACAGTTGGGATGAAAAACTGTTTTTT; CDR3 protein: CASSWDSWDEKLFF
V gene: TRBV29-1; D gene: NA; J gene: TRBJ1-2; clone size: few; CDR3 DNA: TGCAGCGTTGAAGATTACGGACAGATAAACTATGGCTACACCTTC; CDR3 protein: CSVEDYGQINYGYTF
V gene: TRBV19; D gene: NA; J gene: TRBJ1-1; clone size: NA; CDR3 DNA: TGTGCCAGTAGTTTCGGGGGAAACACTGAAGCTTTCTTT; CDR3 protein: CASSFGGNTEAFF
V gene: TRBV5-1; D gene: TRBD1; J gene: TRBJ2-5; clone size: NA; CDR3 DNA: TGCGCCAGCAGCCTCTACAGGGGCGAGGGGGAGACCCAGTACTTC; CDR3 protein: CASSLYRGEGETQYF
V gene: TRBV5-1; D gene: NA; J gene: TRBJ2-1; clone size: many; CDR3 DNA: TGCGCCAGCAGCTTGGGTTCACGGGACAATGAGCAGTTCTTC; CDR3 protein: CASSLGSRDNEQFF
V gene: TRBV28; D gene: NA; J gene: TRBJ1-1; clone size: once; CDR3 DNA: TGTGCCAGCAGCCAGACAGTCGGGAACACTGAAGCTTTCTTT; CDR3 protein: CASSQTVGNTEAFF
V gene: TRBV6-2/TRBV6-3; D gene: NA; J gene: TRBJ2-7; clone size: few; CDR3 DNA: TGTGCCAGCAGTTACTCGAGGACAGATACCTACGAGCAGTACTTC; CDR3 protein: CASSYSRTDTYEQYF
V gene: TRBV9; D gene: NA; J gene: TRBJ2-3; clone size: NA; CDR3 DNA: TGTGCCAGCAGCGTAGGGGGAGCTACCACAGATACGCAGTATTTT; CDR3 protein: CASSVGGATTDTQYF
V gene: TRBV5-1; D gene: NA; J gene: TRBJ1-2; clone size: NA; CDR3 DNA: TGCGCCAGCAGCTTGGCAACTACTAACTATGGCTACACCTTC; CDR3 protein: CASSLATTNYGYTF
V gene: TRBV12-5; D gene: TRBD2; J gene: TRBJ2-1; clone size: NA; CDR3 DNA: TGTGCTAGTGGTTTGGGCTCCGGGGGGACCCGTTACAATGAGCAGTTCTTC; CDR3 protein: CASGLGSGGTRYNEQFF
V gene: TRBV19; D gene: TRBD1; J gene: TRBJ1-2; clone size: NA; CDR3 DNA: TGTGCCAGTAGTACAAATCCCAGGGGGGCTGGGACCTTC; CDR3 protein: CASSTNPRGAGTF
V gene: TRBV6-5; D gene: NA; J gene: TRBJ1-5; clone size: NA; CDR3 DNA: TGTGCCAGCATGGTTGTTCTAGATAGCAATCAGCCCCAGCATTTT; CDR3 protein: CASMVVLDSNQPQHF
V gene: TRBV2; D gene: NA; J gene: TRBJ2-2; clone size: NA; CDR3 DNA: TGTGCCAGCAGTGAGCCGCAACGAAAGCTCCGGGAGCTGTTTTTT; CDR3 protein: CASSEPQRKLRELFF
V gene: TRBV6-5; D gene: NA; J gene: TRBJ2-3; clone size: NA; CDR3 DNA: TGTGCCAGCAGGATCTCAGGGGATCGGACAGATACGCAGTATTTT; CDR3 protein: CASRISGDRTDTQYF
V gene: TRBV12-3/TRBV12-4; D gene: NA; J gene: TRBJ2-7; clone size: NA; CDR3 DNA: TGTGCCAGCAGTTTAAGACAGGGAGGCGAGCAGTACTTC; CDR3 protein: CASSLRQGGEQYF
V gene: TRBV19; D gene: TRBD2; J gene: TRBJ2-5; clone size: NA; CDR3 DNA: TGTGCCAGTAGTATTAGCGGGAGGATCCAAGAGACCCAGTACTTC; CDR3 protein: CASSISGRIQETQYF
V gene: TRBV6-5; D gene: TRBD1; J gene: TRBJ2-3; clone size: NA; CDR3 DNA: TGTGCCAGCAGTTACAGGACAGGGGGCACAGATACGCAGTATTTT; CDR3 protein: CASSYRTGGTDTQYF
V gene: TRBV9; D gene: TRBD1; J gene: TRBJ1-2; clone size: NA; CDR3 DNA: TGTGCCAGCAGCGTAGGTTGGGACAGGGATGGCTACACCTTC; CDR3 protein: CASSVGWDRDGYTF
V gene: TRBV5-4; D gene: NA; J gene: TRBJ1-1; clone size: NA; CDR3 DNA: TGTGCCAGCAGCTTACGGGGGAACACTGAAGCTTTCTTT; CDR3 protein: CASSLRGNTEAFF
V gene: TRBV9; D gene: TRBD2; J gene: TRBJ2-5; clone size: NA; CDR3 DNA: TGTGCCAGCCCCCCCCAGAGGGCGGGAGGTCAAGAGACCCAGTACTTC; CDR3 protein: CASPPQRAGGQETQYF
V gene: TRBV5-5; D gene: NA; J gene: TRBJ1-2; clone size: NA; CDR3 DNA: TGTGCCAGCAGCTTGGACAGGGCTAACTATGGCTACACCTTC; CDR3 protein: CASSLDRANYGYTF
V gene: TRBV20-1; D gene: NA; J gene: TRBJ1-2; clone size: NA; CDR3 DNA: TGCAGTGCTAGCAGGGTGCATGGCTACACCTTC; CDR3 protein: CSASRVHGYTF
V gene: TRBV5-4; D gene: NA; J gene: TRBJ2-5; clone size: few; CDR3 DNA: TGTGCCAGCAGCTTGGAGGCCAGGGTGGGCGAGACCCAGTACTTC; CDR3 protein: CASSLEARVGETQYF
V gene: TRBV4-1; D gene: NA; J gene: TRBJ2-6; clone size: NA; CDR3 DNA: TGCGCCAGCAGCCAATTCCGGTCGTTTAAAGATGGGGCCAACGTCCTGACTTTC; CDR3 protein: CASSQFRSFKDGANVLTF
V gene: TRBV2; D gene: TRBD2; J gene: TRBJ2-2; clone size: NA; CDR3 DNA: TGTGCCTCAATAACGGGAGGGGCCGGGGAGCTGTTTTTT; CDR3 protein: CASITGGAGELFF
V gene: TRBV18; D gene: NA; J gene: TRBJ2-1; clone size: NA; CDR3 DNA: TGTGCCAGCTCACCACTCTCCGGGGGCAATGAGCAGTTCTTC; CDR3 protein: CASSPLSGGNEQFF
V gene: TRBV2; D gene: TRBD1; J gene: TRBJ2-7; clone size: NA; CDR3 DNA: TGTGCCAGCGCATGGACAGGGGCTTCCTACGAGCAGTACTTC; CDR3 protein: CASAWTGASYEQYF
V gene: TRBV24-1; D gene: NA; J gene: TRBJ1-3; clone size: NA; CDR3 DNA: TGTGCCACCAGTGACTGGGCGCCTTTCTCTGGAAACACCATATATTTT; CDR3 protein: CATSDWAPFSGNTIYF
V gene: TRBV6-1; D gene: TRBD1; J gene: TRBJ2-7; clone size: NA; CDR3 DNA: TGTGCCAGCAGGGAAGGGACAGCTCTCTCCTACGAGCAGTACTTC; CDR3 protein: CASREGTALSYEQYF
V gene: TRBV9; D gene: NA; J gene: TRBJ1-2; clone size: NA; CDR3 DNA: TGTGCCAGCAGCACGACTCTTGATGGCTACACCTTC; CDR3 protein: CASSTTLDGYTF
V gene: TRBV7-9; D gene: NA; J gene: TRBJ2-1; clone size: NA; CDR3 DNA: TGTGCCAGCAGGGCGGGGGCGGATGAGCAGTTCTTC; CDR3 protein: CASRAGADEQFF
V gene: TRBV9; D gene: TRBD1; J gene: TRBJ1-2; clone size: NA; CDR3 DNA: TGTGCCAGCAGCGCACAGGGACAGGGGAACTATGGCTACACCTTC; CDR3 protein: CASSAQGQGNYGYTF
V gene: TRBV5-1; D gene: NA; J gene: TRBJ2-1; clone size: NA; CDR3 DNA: TGCGCCAGCAGCCCCCCTGCGGTGGACAATGAGCAGTTCTTC; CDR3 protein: CASSPPAVDNEQFF
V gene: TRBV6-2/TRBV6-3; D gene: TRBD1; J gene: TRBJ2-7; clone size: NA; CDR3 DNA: TGTGCCAGCAGTACCGGGGACAGGGCCTACGAGCAGTACTTC; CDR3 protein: CASSTGDRAYEQYF
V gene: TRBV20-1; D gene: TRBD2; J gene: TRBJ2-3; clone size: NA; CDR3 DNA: TGCAGTGCTAGTCGCCTAGCGGGGGGCACAGATACGCAGTATTTT; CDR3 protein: CSASRLAGGTDTQYF
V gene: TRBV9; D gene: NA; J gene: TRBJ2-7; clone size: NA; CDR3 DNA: TGTGCCAGCAGCGCAGCAGACAGGCCGAGAGACGAGCAGTACTTC; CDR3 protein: CASSAADRPRDEQYF
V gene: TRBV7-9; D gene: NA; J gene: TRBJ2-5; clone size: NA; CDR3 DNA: TGTGCCAGCAGCTTATTGGGGAGCGGACTGTACCAAGAGACCCAGTACTTC; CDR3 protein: CASSLLGSGLYQETQYF
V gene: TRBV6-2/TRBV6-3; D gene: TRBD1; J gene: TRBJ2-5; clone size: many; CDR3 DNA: TGTGCCAGCAGTCCGGGACAGGGGGCCATAGAGACCCAGTACTTC; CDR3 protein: CASSPGQGAIETQYF
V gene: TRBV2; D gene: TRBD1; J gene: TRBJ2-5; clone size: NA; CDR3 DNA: TGTGCCAGCAGTTTTCTTTTACAGGGGGTCCGGGAGACCCAGTACTTC; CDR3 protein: CASSFLLQGVRETQYF
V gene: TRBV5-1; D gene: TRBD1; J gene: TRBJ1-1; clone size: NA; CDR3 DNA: TGCGCCAGCAGCGGGACAGGGTTGAACACTGAAGCTTTCTTT; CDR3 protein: CASSGTGLNTEAFF
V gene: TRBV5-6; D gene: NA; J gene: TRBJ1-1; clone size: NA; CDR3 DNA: TGTGCCAGCAGCGGGTTCAGGCTCATTGCCACTGAAGCTTTCTTT; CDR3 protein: CASSGFRLIATEAFF
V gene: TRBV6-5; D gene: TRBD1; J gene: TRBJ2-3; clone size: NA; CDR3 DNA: TGTGCCGTCCGGGACAGCAACACAGATACGCAGTATTTT; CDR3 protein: CAVRDSNTDTQYF
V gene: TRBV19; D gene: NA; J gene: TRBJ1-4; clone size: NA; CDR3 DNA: TGTGCCAGTAGTAACAGCAGGGTCGAAAAACTGTTTTTT; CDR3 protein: CASSNSRVEKLFF
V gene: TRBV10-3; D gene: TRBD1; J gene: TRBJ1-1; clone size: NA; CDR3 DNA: TGTGCCATCAGGGGGACAGGGCGGAAGACTGAAGCTTTCTTT; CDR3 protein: CAIRGTGRKTEAFF
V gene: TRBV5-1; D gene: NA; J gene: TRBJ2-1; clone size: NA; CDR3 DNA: TGCGCCAGCAGCCGGGAGAATTACTACAATGAGCAGTTCTTC; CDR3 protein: CASSRENYYNEQFF
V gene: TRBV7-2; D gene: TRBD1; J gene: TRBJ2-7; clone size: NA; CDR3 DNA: TGTGCCAGTAATACCGGGACAGGGGGGATCTACGAGCAGTACTTC; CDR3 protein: CASNTGTGGIYEQYF
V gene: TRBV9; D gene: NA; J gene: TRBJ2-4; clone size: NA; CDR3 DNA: TGTGCCAGCGAACATCAGTACTTC; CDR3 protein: CASEHQYF
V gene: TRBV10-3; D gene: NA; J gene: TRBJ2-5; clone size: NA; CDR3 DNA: TGTGCCATCAGTAATCCGGGACAACAAGAGACCCAGTACTTC; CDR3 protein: CAISNPGQQETQYF